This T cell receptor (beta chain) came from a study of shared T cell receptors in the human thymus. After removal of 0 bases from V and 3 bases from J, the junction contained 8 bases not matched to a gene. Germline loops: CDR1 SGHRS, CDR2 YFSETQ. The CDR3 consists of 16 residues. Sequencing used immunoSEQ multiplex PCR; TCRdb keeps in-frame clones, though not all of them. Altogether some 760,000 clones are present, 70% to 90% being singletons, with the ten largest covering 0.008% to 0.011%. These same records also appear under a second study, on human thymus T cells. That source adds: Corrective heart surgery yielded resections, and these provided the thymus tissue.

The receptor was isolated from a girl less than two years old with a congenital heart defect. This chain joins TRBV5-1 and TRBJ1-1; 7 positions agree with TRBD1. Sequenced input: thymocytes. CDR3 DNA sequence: TGCGCCAGCAGCTTGGAATTACAGGGGCAGGACACTGAAGCTTTCTTT. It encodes CASSLELQGQDTEAFF.